Included here is one T cell receptor beta chain sequence, with context. Assay used: immunoSEQ multiplex PCR; TCRdb lists only in-frame clones, some missing. The sample carries about 92,000 clones, about nine tenths recorded once. Germline trimming cut 4 bases from V and 9 bases from J; bases unmatched to any gene: 9. The CDR3 is made up of 15 amino acids. CDR1 SGHKS and CDR2 YYEKEE come from the germline V gene (reference sequence). The data were obtained in a study of T cell responses to AZD1222 COVID-19 vaccine. This TCR came from an adult in good health. The sequences come from peripheral blood, collected on day 0 of AZD1222 vaccination. The chain uses TRBV5-5 and TRBJ1-6; 8 nucleotides match TRBD1. CDR3 coding DNA: TGTGCCAGCAGCCCAGGGACAGGACTGGCTTCACCCCTCCACTTT. This codes for CASSPGTGLASPLHF.